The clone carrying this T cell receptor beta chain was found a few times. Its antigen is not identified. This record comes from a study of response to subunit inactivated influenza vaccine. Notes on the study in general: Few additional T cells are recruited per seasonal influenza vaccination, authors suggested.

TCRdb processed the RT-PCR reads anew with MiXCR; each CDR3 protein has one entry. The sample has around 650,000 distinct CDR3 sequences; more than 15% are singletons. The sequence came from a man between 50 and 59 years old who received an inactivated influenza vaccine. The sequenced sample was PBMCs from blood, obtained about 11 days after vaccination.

CDR3 protein: CASSPTLPSSYNEQFF. CDR3 in DNA: TGTGCCAGCTCACCTACCTTACCCAGCTCCTACAATGAGCAGTTCTTC. V gene TRBV18 combines with J gene TRBJ2-1; D is unresolved. The ends were cut back, 3 bases at V and 0 bases at J, with 12 bases in the middle. From germline, CDR1 is KGHSH and CDR2 LQKENI. This CDR3 contains 16 residues.